Each of the 30 T cell receptor beta chains below was sequenced from the same sample in a study of cytomegalovirus exposure and HLA in healthy donors. The study ran its PCR with 60 Vbeta and 13 Jbeta primers. Measured with immunoSEQ multiplex PCR; TCRdb has only the in-frame clones, and not every one. The sample lists some 51,000 clones; roughly 70% were seen once. Material for sequencing was PBMCs. Every receptor here comes from a man aged 35 to 55 in good health and CMV-seropositive.

The chain has TRBV7-8 and TRBJ1-4; 9 bases match TRBD1. CDR1 and CDR2 (germline): SGHVS, FQNEAQ. The J segment lost 7 bases and the V segment lost 4 bases, leaving 10 bases of the junction unmatched. This CDR3 has 16 amino acids. The CDR3 nucleotides are TGTGCCAGCAGCTACCGCCGGGACAGGGAACTTGAAAAACTGTTTTTT. Its protein product is CASSYRRDRELEKLFF.

This sequence joins TRBV6-5 and TRBJ1-5; 7 bases map to TRBD1. The germline CDR1 and CDR2 sequences are MNHEY and SVGAGI. The CDR3 contains 14 residues. V shed 6 bases and J 5 bases; nucleotides not matched to a gene: 7. CDR3 sequence (DNA): TGTGCCAGCAGAGAAACAGGGGTGGATCAGCCCCAGCATTTT. Protein: CASRETGVDQPQHF.

The sample holds a few counts of this clone. This chain's CDR3 is CASSFRYNEQFF. The DNA for the CDR3 is TGTGCCAGCAGCTTTCGGTACAATGAGCAGTTCTTC. The chain carries TRBV5-6 and TRBJ2-1; D is unclear. The CDR3 runs to 12 residues. The V and J ends lost 2 bases and 4 bases respectively, with 4 bases between them. The germline V gene has CDR1 SGHDT and CDR2 YYEEEE.

The rearrangement joins TRBV6-5 to TRBJ1-4; 7 nucleotides match TRBD1. The length of the CDR3 is 14 residues. The V gene end was trimmed by 6 bases and the J gene end by 8 bases; junction bases not matched to a gene: 9. Germline V CDR1 and CDR2: MNHEY, SVGAGI. The CDR3 nucleotides are TGTGCCAGCAGAACAGGGGCCGTAAGGGAAAAACTGTTTTTT. It specifies CASRTGAVREKLFF.

The V call is TRBV5-1, the J call TRBJ1-2, with 7 bases that match TRBD1. Germline loops: CDR1 SGHRS, CDR2 YFSETQ. The CDR3 runs 13 residues. The ends lost 2 bases at V and 6 bases at J; junction bases unmatched: 4. Written as DNA, the CDR3 is TGCGCCAGCAGCTTCGAGGGGGCTGATGGCTACACCTTC. Its translation: CASSFEGADGYTF.

The chain is built from TRBV19 and TRBJ1-5; D may be TRBD1 (5 bases). The germline gives CDR1 LNHDA, CDR2 SQIVND (reference sequence). Trimming took 7 bases from V and 6 from J, leaving 13 bases between them. The CDR3 extends over 13 amino acids. This CDR3 reads CASKGQGSQPQHF. The DNA for the CDR3 is TGTGCCAGTAAGGGCCAGGGCAGTCAGCCCCAGCATTTT.

In this sample, this clone turned up a few times. The chain employs TRBV5-1 and TRBJ2-3; 7 bases match TRBD1. This CDR3 contains 14 residues. Germline values: CDR1 SGHRS, CDR2 YFSETQ. Losses at the gene ends were 1 base for V and 6 bases for J; bases not matched to a gene: 5. The chain's CDR3 is CASSLRTGADTQYF. CDR3 sequence (DNA): TGCGCCAGCAGCTTGAGAACAGGGGCGGATACGCAGTATTTT.

As DNA, the CDR3 is TGTGCCAGCAGCCAGAAGCCCGGGACTCCCAGCTCCTACAATGAGCAGTTCTTC. The encoded protein is CASSQKPGTPSSYNEQFF. The chain employs TRBV4-2 and TRBJ2-1; D perhaps matches TRBD2 (6 bases). Trimming took off 3 bases at V and 0 bases at J, with 18 bases between the two ends. The CDR3 has 18 amino acids. Germline V gene data show CDR1 as LGHNA and CDR2 as YNFKEQ.

CDR3 nucleotides: TGTGCCATCAACCAGGGGGCGGCGTACGAGCAGTACTTC. It translates to CAINQGAAYEQYF. The V gene is TRBV10-3, the J gene TRBJ2-7; 8 nucleotides line up with TRBD1. The CDR3 runs 13 residues. After removal of 7 bases from V and 4 bases from J, the junction contained 6 bases not matched to a gene. Germline CDR1 ENHRY, CDR2 SYGVKD.

The genes are TRBV18 and TRBJ1-4; 7 positions match TRBD1. V shed 4 bases and J 8 bases; nucleotides not matched to a gene: 4. CDR1 and CDR2 from the germline V gene are KGHSH and LQKENI. CDR3 length: 13 residues. The CDR3 is CASSLGQKEKLFF. In DNA form, the CDR3 reads TGTGCCAGCTCACTGGGACAGAAAGAAAAACTGTTTTTT.

This chain connects TRBV19 to TRBJ1-5; a weak D match, TRBD1 (5 bases). The germline CDR1 and CDR2 sequences are LNHDA and SQIVND (reference sequence). The CDR3 is 13 residues long. Trimming removed 7 bases at V and 4 bases at J, with 11 bases between. The CDR3 loop is CASNQGWNQPQHF. The CDR3 nucleotides are TGTGCCAGTAATCAGGGATGGAATCAGCCCCAGCATTTT.

The gene calls are TRBV5-4 and TRBJ2-7, with 7 bases that match TRBD2. V was clipped by 3 bases and J by 7 bases; unmatched bases: 7. The germline V gene has CDR1 SGHNT and CDR2 YYREEE (reference sequence). The CDR3 spans 13 residues. The CDR3 is CASSSGGREEQYF. CDR3 coding DNA: TGTGCCAGCAGCTCGGGAGGTCGAGAAGAGCAGTACTTC.

A single count supports this clone. V gene TRBV7-3 combines with J gene TRBJ2-5; D call uncertain. V gave up 2 bases and J gave up 2 bases, with 12 bases separating them. From germline, CDR1 is SGHTA and CDR2 FQGTGA. The CDR3 has 15 residues. In nucleotides, the CDR3 is TGTGCCAGCAGCTTAGTCTGGGCAGGACAAGAGACCCAGTACTTC. Protein product: CASSLVWAGQETQYF. The full variable domain, with the rest looked up from reference TRBV7-3 and TRBJ2-5, is GAGVSQTPSNKVTEKGKYVELRCDPISGHTALYWYRQSLGQGPEFLIYFQGTGAADDSGLPNDRFFAVRPEGSVSTLKIQRTERGDSAVYLCASSLVWAGQETQYFGPGTRLLVL.

This clone showed up just a few times. The chain employs TRBV6-1 and TRBJ2-5; 13 bases map to TRBD2. Germline V gene data show CDR1 as MNHNS and CDR2 as SASEGT. CDR3 length: 15 amino acids. V was clipped by 7 bases and J by 6 bases; unmatched bases: 8. Here the CDR3 DNA reads TGTGCCAGCAACGCGCCGACTAGCGGGGGGAAGACCCAGTACTTC. Its protein is CASNAPTSGGKTQYF.

The chain uses TRBV5-8 and TRBJ1-5; D is ambiguous. CDR3 length: 13 amino acids. The V and J ends lost 2 bases and 3 bases respectively, with 6 bases between them. Germline assignment: CDR1 SGHTS and CDR2 YDEGEE. The CDR3 DNA follows: TGTGCCAGCAGCTTTAATCCCAATCAGCCCCAGCATTTT. Its translation is CASSFNPNQPQHF.

This clone has just one count. The gene calls are TRBV5-1 and TRBJ2-1; 9 bases line up with TRBD1. Germline lookup yields CDR1 SGHRS and CDR2 YFSETQ. The junction had 6 bases not matched to a gene; V was cut back by 0 bases and J by 8 bases. The CDR3 is 15 residues long. The CDR3 spells CASSLDVTGGDEQFF. The CDR3 DNA reads TGCGCCAGCAGCTTGGACGTGACAGGGGGGGATGAGCAGTTCTTC.

A few counts support this clone. The rearrangement links TRBV7-2 to TRBJ2-5; D is undetermined. V dropped 5 bases and J dropped 2 bases, with 3 bases sitting between them. The V gene's germline CDR1 is SGHTA and CDR2 FQGNSA. This CDR3 is built from 11 residues. The CDR3: CASSQQETQYF. As DNA, the CDR3 is TGTGCCAGCAGCCAACAAGAGACCCAGTACTTC.

The rearrangement joins TRBV5-1 to TRBJ1-6, with D hard to call. Trimming removed 7 bases from V and 6 bases from J, with 17 bases in between. The CDR3 totals 15 residues. CDR1 and CDR2 (germline): SGHRS, YFSETQ. DNA for the CDR3: TGCGCCAGCCGGTACCAGCAGGATATTAATTCACCCCTCCACTTT. Encoded protein: CASRYQQDINSPLHF.

The chain couples TRBV5-1 to TRBJ1-6, with no clear D. The CDR3 is 18 amino acids. Trimming took off 4 bases at V and 8 bases at J, with 25 bases between the two ends. Germline CDR1 is SGHRS and CDR2 is YFSETQ. CDR3 residues: CASSMGSRHSSEYSPLHF. The CDR3 DNA reads TGCGCCAGCAGCATGGGAAGCCGACACTCATCAGAATATTCACCCCTCCACTTT.

The genes are TRBV5-6 and TRBJ1-1; 10 nucleotides align to TRBD1. Trimming cost V 4 bases and J 5 bases; bases outside gene matches: 8. Germline values: CDR1 SGHDT, CDR2 YYEEEE. This CDR3 has 15 amino acids. The CDR3 coding sequence is TGTGCCAGCAGCAGAAGACAGGGGGCAAAAACTGAAGCTTTCTTT. Encoded protein: CASSRRQGAKTEAFF.

The rearrangement links TRBV4-1 to TRBJ2-7; TRBD2 might be the D (5 bases). The CDR3 extends over 14 amino acids. Trimming stripped 4 bases from V and 3 bases from J, with 13 bases between. Germline V lookup: CDR1 MGHRA, CDR2 YSYEKL. CDR3 in DNA: TGCGCCAGCAGCCTCTTGGACTCGAACTACGAGCAGTACTTC. Encoded protein: CASSLLDSNYEQYF.

The chain links TRBV6-5 to TRBJ2-7; a weak D match, TRBD2 (5 bases). Germline loops: CDR1 MNHEY, CDR2 SVGAGI. Trimming left V 0 bases short and J 5 bases short, with 17 bases between. The CDR3 is made up of 16 amino acids. The CDR3 nucleotides read TGTGCCAGCAGTTACTCGAGGGCTCAGCAGGTCCACGAGCAGTACTTC. Its protein is CASSYSRAQQVHEQYF.

The CDR3 is CASSIANWETQYF. In DNA, the CDR3 is TGTGCCAGTAGTATAGCTAATTGGGAGACCCAGTACTTC. V and J are TRBV19 and TRBJ2-5; D gene uncertain. The germline V gene encodes CDR1 LNHDA and CDR2 SQIVND (reference sequence). CDR3 size: 13 residues. Trimming took off 1 base at V and 5 bases at J, with 8 bases between the two ends.

The chain has TRBV5-1 and TRBJ2-7; 7 bases align to TRBD1. The CDR3 extends over 14 amino acids. The trim removed 0 bases at V and 8 bases at J, leaving 8 bases unmatched. Germline V gives CDR1 SGHRS, CDR2 YFSETQ. The CDR3 DNA reads as TGCGCCAGCAGCTTGGAAGGGACAGCAAAACAGCAGTACTTC. Protein: CASSLEGTAKQQYF.

This chain links TRBV30 with TRBJ1-2, with 10 positions matching TRBD1. Trimming cost V 2 bases and J 1 base; bases outside gene matches: 10. CDR1 GTSNPN and CDR2 SVGIG come from the germline V gene (reference sequence). This CDR3 region has 17 residues. CDR3 sequence (DNA): TGTGCCTGGAGTAAGGGAGGACAGGGGGAGCTTAACTATGGCTACACCTTC. Translation: CAWSKGGQGELNYGYTF.

This clone has a single count. The chain couples TRBV9 to TRBJ1-2; tentative D call: TRBD1 (6 bases). V lost 4 bases and J 4 bases, leaving 14 bases between the germline ends. The CDR3 sequence is 14 residues long. In germline, CDR1 is SGDLS, CDR2 YYNGEE. The CDR3 coding sequence is TGTGCCAGCAGCCCCGACACAGGGTTCTATGGCTACACCTTC. Translated: CASSPDTGFYGYTF.

The chain uses TRBV2 and TRBJ2-5; 8 bases are a match to TRBD1. The CDR3 is 15 amino acids. J lost 0 bases, V lost 4 bases, and 4 bases had no gene match. Germline V gene sequence: CDR1 SNHLY, CDR2 FYNNEI. CDR3 sequence (DNA): TGTGCCAGCAGTGTGGACAGGGCTTACCAAGAGACCCAGTACTTC. This gives the protein CASSVDRAYQETQYF. Full variable domain (missing parts from reference TRBV2 and TRBJ2-5): EPEVTQTPSHQVTQMGQEVILRCVPISNHLYFYWYRQILGQKVEFLVSFYNNEISEKSEIFDDQFSVERPDGSNFTLKIRSTKLEDSAMYFCASSVDRAYQETQYFGPGTRLLVL.

This clone was counted between two and nine times. This chain connects TRBV2 to TRBJ2-5, with TRBD1 identical over 9 bases. CDR1 SNHLY and CDR2 FYNNEI come from the germline V gene. V shed 1 base and J 5 bases; nucleotides not matched to a gene: 5. This CDR3 contains 15 residues. In DNA form, the CDR3 reads TGTGCCAGCAGTGAAGGAGGACAGGGGTGGGAGACCCAGTACTTC. It translates to CASSEGGQGWETQYF.

This clone was detected only a few times. This chain links TRBV29-1 with TRBJ2-7; 7 bases align to TRBD1. The CDR3 loop spans 15 amino acids. Germline CDR1 and CDR2: SQVTM and ANQGSEA. The V gene end was trimmed by 0 bases and the J gene end by 2 bases; junction bases not matched to a gene: 7. The CDR3 DNA reads TGCAGCGTTGAAGACTCCGGGACAGTCCCCTACGAGCAGTACTTC. It specifies CSVEDSGTVPYEQYF.

The chain couples TRBV27 to TRBJ2-3, with TRBD1 matching 10 bases. Germline values: CDR1 MNHEY, CDR2 SMNVEV (reference sequence). J lost 5 bases, V lost 3 bases, and 2 bases had no gene match. The CDR3 contains 14 residues. This CDR3 is CASSFGQGVDTQYF. In DNA, the CDR3 is TGTGCCAGCAGTTTCGGACAGGGGGTAGATACGCAGTATTTT.